This T cell receptor (beta chain) was identified in a study of blood T cell repertoires in COVID-19. Looking at the study overall: The United States, Italy and Spain supplied acute and convalescent COVID-19 samples.

The protocol was immunoSEQ multiplex PCR, while the TCRdb copy is restricted to in-frame clones and leaves out a portion. The repertoire includes about 280,000 clones, around 90% of them detected once, and about 2% sits in the top ten. CDR3 length: 17 residues. In germline, CDR1 is SEHNR, CDR2 FQNEAQ (reference sequence). V lost 7 bases to trimming and J lost 4 bases, with 26 bases between them. The chain couples TRBV7-9 to TRBJ2-7; D possibly corresponds to TRBD2 (7 bases). Sequenced material: peripheral blood. This receptor was obtained from a woman aged 50 to 60 who had recovered from COVID-19. CDR3: CASNYHRAGASGYEQYF. As DNA, the CDR3 is TGTGCCAGCAACTATCACAGGGCGGGAGCTAGCGGTTACGAGCAGTACTTC.